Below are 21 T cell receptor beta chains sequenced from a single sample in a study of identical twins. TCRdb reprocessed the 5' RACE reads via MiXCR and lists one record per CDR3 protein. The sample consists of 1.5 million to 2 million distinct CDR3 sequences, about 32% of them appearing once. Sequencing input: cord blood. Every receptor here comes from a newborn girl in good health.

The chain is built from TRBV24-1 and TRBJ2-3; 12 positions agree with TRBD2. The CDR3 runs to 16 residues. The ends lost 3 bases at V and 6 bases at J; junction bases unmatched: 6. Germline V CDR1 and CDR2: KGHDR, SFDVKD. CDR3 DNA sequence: TGTGCCACCAGTGATCGACTAGCGGGAGACATGGATACGCAGTATTTT. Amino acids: CATSDRLAGDMDTQYF.

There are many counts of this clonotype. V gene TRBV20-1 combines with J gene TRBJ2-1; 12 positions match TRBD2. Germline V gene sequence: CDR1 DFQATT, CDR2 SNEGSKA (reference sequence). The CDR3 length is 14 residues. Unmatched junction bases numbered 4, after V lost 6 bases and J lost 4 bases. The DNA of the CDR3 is TGCAGTGCCAGACTAGCGGGGGAATACAATGAGCAGTTCTTC. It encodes CSARLAGEYNEQFF.

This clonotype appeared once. DNA of the CDR3: TGTGCCAGCAGTCCCGAACACAACTATGGCTACACCTTC. It encodes CASSPEHNYGYTF. The chain recombines TRBV28 with TRBJ1-2; no clear D. The CDR3 sequence is 13 residues long. V was trimmed by 5 bases and J by 2 bases, leaving 9 bases between them. The germline CDR1 and CDR2 sequences are MDHEN and SYDVKM.

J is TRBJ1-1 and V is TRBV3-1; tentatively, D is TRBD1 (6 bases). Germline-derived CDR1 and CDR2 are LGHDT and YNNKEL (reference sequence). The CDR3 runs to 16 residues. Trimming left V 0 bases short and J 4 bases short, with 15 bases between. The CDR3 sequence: CASSQDHQGPFTEAFF. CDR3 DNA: TGTGCCAGCAGCCAAGATCACCAGGGGCCGTTCACTGAAGCTTTCTTT. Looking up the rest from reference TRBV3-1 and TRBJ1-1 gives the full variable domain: DTAVSQTPKYLVTQMGNDKSIKCEQNLGHDTMYWYKQDSKKFLKIMFSYNNKELIINETVPNRFSPKSPDKAHLNLHINSLELGDSAVYFCASSQDHQGPFTEAFFGQGTRLTVV.

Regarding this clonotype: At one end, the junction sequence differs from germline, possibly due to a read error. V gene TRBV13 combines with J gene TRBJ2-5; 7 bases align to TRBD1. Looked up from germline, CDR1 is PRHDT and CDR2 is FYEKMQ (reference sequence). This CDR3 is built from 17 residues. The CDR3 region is CASSLPRDRLTKEAQYF. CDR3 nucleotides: TGTGCCAGCAGCTTACCGAGGGACAGACTTACAAAAGAGGCCCAGTACTTC.

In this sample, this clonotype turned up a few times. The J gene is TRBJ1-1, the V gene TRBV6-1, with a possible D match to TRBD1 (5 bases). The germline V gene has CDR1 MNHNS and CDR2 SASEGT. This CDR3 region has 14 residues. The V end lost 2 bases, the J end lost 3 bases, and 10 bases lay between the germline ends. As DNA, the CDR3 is TGTGCCAGCAGTGAATCGGACACTTACACTGAAGCTTTCTTT. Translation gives CASSESDTYTEAFF.

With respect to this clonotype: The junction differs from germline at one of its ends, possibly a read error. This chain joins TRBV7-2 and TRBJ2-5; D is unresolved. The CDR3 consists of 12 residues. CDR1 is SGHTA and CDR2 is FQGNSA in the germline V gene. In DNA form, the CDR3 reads TGTGCCGGCAGCTTAAACGGGGAGACCCAGTACTTC. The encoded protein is CAGSLNGETQYF.

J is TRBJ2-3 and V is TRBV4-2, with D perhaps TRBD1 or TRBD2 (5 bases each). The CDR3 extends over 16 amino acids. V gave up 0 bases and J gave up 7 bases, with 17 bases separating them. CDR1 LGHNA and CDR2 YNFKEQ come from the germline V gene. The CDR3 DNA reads TGTGCCAGCAGCCAAGATAAGCCCGGGACCATTAATACGCAGTATTTT. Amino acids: CASSQDKPGTINTQYF.

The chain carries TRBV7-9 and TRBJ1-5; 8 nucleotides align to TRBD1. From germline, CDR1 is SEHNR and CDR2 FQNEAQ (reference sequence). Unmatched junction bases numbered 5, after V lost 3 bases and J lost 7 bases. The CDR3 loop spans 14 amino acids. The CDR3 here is CASSFGQGEQPQHF. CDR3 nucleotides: TGTGCCAGCAGCTTTGGACAGGGTGAACAGCCCCAGCATTTT.

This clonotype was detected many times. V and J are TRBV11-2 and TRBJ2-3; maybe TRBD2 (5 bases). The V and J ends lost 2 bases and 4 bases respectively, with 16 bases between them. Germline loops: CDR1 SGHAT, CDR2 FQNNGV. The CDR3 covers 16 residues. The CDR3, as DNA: TGTGCCAGCAGCTTATTGGTGGGAGTGGGATCAGATACGCAGTATTTT. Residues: CASSLLVGVGSDTQYF.

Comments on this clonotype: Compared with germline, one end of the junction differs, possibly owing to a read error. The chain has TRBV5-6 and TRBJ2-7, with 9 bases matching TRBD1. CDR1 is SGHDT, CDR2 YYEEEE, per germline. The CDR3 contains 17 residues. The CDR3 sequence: CASSITGWDRESYGQYF. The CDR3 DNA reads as TGTGCCAGCAGTATAACCGGGTGGGACAGGGAATCCTACGGGCAGTACTTC.

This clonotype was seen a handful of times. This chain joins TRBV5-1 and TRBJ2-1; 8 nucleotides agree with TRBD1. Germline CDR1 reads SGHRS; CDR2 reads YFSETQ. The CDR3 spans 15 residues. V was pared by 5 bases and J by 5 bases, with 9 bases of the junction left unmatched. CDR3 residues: CASRHDRGGNNEQFF. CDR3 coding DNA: TGCGCCAGCAGACACGACAGGGGAGGCAACAATGAGCAGTTCTTC.

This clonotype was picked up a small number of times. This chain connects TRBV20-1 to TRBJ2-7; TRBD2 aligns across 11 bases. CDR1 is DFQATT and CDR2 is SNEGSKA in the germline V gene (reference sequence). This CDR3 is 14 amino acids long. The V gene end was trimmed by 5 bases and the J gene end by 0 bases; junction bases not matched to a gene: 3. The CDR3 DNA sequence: TGCAGTGCTTGGACTAGCGGGCTCTCCTACGAGCAGTACTTC. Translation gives CSAWTSGLSYEQYF.

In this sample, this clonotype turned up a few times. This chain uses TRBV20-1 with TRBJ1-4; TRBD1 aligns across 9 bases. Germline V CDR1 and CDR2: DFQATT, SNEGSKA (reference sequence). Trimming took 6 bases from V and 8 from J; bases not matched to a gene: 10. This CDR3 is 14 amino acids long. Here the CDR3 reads CSALRDRVGEKLFF. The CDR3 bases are TGCAGTGCGCTCCGGGACAGGGTGGGGGAAAAACTGTTTTTT.

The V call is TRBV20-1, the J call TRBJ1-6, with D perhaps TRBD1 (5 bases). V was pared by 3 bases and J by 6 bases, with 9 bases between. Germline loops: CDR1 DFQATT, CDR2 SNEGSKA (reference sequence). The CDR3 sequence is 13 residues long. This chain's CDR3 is CSASRVGNSPLHF. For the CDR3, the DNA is TGCAGTGCTAGCAGGGTGGGTAATTCACCCCTCCACTTT.

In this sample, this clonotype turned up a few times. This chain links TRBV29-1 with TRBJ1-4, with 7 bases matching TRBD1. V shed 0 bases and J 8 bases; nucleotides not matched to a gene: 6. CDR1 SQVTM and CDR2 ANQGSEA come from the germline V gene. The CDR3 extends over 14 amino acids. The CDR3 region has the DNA TGCAGCGTTGAAGAGCCCAGGGGGAGGGAAAAACTGTTTTTT. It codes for CSVEEPRGREKLFF.

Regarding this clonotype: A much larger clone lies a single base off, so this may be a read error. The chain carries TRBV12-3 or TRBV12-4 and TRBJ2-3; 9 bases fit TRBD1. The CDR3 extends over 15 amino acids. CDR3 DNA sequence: TGTGCCAGCAGTCCCGGGACAGGGATCACAGATGCGCAGTATTTT. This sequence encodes CASSPGTGITDAQYF.

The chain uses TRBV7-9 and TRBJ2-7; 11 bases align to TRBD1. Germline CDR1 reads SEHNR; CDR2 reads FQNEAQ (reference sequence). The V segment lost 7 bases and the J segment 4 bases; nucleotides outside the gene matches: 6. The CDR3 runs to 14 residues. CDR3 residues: CASTPGQGEYEQYF. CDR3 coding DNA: TGTGCCAGCACACCGGGACAGGGGGAATACGAGCAGTACTTC.

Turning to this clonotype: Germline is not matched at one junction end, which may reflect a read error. The DNA of the CDR3 is TGTTCCAGCAGCTTCGTCGGGACAGGGGACAATAACTATGGCTACACCTTC. Its translation is CSSSFVGTGDNNYGYTF. The chain recombines TRBV7-2 with TRBJ1-2; 10 bases fit TRBD1. Germline CDR1 reads SGHTA; CDR2 reads FQGNSA. The length of the CDR3 is 17 residues.

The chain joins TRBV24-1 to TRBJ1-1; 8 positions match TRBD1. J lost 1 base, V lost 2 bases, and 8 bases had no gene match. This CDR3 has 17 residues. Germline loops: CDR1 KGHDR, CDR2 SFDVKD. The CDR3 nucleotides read TGTGCCACCAGTGATTCGACAGGGGTTGGGGCGAACACTGAAGCTTTCTTT. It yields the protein CATSDSTGVGANTEAFF.

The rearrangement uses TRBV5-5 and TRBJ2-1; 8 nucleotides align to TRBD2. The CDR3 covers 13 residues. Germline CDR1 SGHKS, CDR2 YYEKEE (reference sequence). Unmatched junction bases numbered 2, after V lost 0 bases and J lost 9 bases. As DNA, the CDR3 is TGTGCCAGCAGCTTGGTGCGGGGGGTTGAGCAGTTCTTC. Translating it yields CASSLVRGVEQFF.